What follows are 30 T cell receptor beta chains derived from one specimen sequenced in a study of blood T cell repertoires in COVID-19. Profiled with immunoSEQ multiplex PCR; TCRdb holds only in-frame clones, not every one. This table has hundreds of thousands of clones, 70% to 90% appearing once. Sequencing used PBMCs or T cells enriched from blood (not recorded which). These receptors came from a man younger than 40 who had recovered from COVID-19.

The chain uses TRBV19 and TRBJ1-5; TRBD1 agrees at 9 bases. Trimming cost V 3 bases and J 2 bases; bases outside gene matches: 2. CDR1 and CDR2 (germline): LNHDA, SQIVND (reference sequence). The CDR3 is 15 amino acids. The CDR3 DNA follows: TGTGCCAGTAGTATTCGGACAGGGGGCAATCAGCCCCAGCATTTT. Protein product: CASSIRTGGNQPQHF. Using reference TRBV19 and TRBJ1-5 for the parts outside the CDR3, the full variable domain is DGGITQSPKYLFRKEGQNVTLSCEQNLNHDAMYWYRQDPGQGLRLIYYSQIVNDFQKGDIAEGYSVSREKKESFPLTVTSAQKNPTAFYLCASSIRTGGNQPQHFGDGTRLSIL.

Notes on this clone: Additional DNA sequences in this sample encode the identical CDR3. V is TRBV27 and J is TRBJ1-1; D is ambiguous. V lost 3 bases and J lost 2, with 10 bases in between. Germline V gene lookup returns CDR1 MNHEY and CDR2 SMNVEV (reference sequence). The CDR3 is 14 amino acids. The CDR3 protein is CASSFGRGNTEAFF. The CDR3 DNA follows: TGTGCCAGCAGTTTTGGTCGGGGTAACACTGAAGCTTTCTTT.

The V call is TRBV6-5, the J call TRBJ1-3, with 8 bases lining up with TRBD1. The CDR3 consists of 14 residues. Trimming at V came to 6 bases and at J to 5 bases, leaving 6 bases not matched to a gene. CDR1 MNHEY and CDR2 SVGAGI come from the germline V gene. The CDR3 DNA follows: TGTGCCAGCAGATCTAGACAGGGGAGAAACACCATATATTTT. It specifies CASRSRQGRNTIYF.

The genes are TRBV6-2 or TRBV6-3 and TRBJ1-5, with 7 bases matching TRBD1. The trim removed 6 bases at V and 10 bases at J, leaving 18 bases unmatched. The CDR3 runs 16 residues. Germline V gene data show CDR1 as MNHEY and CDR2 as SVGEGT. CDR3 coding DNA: TGTGCCAGCAGCCCCTGGTCAGACAGGGTATGGAATCCCCAGCATTTT. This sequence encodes CASSPWSDRVWNPQHF.

The DNA for the CDR3 is TGTGCCATCAGTGTGGGGACAGAGAATGAAAAACTGTTTTTT. Protein product: CAISVGTENEKLFF. The chain recombines TRBV10-3 with TRBJ1-4, with TRBD1 identical over 7 bases. J lost 5 bases, V lost 4 bases, and 4 bases had no gene match. The CDR3 is 14 residues long. Looked up from germline, CDR1 is ENHRY and CDR2 is SYGVKD.

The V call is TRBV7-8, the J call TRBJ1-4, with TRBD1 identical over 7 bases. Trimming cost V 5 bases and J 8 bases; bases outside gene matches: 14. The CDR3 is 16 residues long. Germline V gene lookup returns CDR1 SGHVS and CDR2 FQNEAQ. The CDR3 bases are TGTGCCAGCAGCCTTCAGGGGGGCGCAACAGGGGAAAAACTGTTTTTT. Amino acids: CASSLQGGATGEKLFF.

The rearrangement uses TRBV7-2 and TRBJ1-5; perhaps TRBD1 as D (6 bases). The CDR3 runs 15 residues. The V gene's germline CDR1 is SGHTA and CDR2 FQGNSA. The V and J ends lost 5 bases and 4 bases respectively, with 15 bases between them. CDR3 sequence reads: CASSPRGGTNQPQHF. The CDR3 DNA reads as TGTGCCAGCAGCCCTCGGGGGGGGACAAATCAGCCCCAGCATTTT.

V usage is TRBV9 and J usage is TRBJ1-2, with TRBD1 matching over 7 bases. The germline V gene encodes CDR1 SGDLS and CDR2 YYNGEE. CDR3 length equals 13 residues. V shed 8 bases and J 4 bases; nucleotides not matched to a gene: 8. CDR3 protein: CASTTGFSYGYTF. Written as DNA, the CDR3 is TGTGCCAGTACGACAGGGTTTTCCTATGGCTACACCTTC. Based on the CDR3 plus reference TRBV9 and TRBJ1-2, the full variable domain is DSGVTQTPKHLITATGQRVTLRCSPRSGDLSVYWYQQSLDQGLQFLIQYYNGEERAKGNILERFSAQQFPDLHSELNLSSLELGDSALYFCASTTGFSYGYTFGSGTRLTVV.

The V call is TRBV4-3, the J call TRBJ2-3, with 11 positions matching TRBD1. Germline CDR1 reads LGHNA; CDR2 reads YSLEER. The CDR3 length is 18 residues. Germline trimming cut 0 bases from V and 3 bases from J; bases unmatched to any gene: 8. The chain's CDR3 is CASSQEWGTGGLTDTQYF. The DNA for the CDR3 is TGCGCCAGCAGCCAAGAATGGGGGACAGGGGGATTAACAGATACGCAGTATTTT.

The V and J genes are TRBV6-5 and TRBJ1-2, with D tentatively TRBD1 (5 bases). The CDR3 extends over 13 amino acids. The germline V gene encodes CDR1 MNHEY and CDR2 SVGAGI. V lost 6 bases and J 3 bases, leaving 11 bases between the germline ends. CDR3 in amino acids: CASSRGAYYGYTF. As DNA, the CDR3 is TGTGCCAGCAGCCGTGGGGCCTACTATGGCTACACCTTC.

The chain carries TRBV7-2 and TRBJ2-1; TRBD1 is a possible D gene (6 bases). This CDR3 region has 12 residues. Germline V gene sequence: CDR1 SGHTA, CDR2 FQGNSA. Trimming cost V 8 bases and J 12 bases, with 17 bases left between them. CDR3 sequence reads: CASGKGGGLQFF. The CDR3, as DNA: TGTGCCAGCGGTAAAGGGGGTGGGTTGCAGTTCTTC.

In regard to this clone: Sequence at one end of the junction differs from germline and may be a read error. The CDR3 here is CASSCLGDRGADTQYF. The CDR3 bases are TGTGCTAGCAGCTGCCTAGGGGACAGGGGGGCAGATACGCAGTATTTT. The chain joins TRBV7-7 to TRBJ2-3, with 11 bases lining up with TRBD1. The CDR3 is made up of 16 amino acids. Looked up from germline, CDR1 is SSHAT and CDR2 is FNYEAQ (reference sequence).

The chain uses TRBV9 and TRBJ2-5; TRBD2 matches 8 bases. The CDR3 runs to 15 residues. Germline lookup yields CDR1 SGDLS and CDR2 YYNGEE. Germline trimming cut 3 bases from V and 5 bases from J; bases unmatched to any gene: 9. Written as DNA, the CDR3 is TGTGCCAGCAGCGCCGCGGGGGGTTTACGGGAGACCCAGTACTTC. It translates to CASSAAGGLRETQYF.

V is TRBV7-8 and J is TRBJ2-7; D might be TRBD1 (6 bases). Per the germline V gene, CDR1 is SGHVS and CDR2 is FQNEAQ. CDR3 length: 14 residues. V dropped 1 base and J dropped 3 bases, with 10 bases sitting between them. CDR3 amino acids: CASSLVGANYEQYF. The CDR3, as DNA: TGTGCCAGCAGCTTAGTGGGGGCCAACTACGAGCAGTACTTC.

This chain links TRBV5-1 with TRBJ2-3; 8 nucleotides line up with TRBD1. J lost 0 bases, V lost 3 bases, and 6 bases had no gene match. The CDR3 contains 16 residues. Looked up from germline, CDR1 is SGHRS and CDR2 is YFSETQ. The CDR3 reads CASSSSGGSSTDTQYF. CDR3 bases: TGCGCCAGCAGCTCGTCAGGGGGCTCTAGCACAGATACGCAGTATTTT.

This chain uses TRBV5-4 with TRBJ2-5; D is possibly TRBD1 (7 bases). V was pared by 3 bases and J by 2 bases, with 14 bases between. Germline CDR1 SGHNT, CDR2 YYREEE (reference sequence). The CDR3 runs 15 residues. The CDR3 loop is CASSSQGGGQETQYF. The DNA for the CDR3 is TGTGCCAGCAGCTCGCAGGGGGGTGGACAAGAGACCCAGTACTTC. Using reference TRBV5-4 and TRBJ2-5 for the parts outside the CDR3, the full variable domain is ETGVTQSPTHLIKTRGQQVTLRCSSQSGHNTVSWYQQALGQGPQFIFQYYREEENGRGNFPPRFSGLQFPNYSSELNVNALELDDSALYLCASSSQGGGQETQYFGPGTRLLVL.

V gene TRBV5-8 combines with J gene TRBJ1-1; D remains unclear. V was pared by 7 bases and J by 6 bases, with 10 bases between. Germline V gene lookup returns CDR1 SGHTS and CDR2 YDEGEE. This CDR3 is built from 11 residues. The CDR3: CASGRWAEAFF. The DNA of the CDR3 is TGTGCCAGCGGGAGATGGGCTGAAGCTTTCTTT.

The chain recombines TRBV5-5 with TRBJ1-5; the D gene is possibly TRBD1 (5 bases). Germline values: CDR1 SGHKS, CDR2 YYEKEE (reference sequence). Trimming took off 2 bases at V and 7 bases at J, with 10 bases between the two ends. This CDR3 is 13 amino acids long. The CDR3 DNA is TGTGCCAGCAGCTTTGCGGGGCTACAGCCCCAGCATTTT. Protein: CASSFAGLQPQHF.

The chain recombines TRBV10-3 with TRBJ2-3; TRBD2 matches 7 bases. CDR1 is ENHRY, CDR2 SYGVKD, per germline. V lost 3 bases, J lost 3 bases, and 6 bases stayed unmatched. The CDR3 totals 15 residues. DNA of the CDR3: TGTGCCATCAGTGATACGGGGGGTGGGACAGATACGCAGTATTTT. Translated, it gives CAISDTGGGTDTQYF.

In DNA, the CDR3 is TGTGCCAGCAGTGCGTCTGGGCAGGGGCAGGGGCCCCAGCATTTT. Translating it yields CASSASGQGQGPQHF. The chain uses TRBV2 and TRBJ1-5; D is possibly TRBD1 (6 bases). CDR1 and CDR2 from the germline V gene are SNHLY and FYNNEI. Trimming stripped 4 bases from V and 9 bases from J, with 19 bases between. The CDR3 contains 15 residues.

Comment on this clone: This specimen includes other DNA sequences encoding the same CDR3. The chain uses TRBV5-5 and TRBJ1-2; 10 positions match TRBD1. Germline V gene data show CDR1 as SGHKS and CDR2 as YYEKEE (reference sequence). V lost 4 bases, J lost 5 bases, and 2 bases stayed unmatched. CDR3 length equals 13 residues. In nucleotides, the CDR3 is TGTGCCAGCAGCAGGGACAGGGGTTATGGCTACACCTTC. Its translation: CASSRDRGYGYTF.

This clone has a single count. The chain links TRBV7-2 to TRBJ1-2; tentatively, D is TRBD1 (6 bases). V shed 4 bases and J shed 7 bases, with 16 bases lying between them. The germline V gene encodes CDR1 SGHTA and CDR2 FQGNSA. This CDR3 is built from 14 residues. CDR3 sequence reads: CASSYNRVSGGYTF. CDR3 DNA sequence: TGTGCCAGCAGCTACAACAGGGTATCTGGTGGCTACACCTTC.

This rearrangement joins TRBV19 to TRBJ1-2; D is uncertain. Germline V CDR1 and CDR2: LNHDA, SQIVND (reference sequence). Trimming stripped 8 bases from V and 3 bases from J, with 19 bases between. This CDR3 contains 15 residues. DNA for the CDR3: TGTGCCAGTTCAATTCCTCGGTCGTCTTACTATGGCTACACCTTC. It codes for CASSIPRSSYYGYTF.

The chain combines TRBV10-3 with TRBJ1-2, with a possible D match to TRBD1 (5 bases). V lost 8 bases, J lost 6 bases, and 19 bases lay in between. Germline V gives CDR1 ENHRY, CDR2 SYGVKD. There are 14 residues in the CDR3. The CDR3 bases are TGTGCCATCTCCCCTCCGGGGGGAACCAATGGCTACACCTTC. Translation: CAISPPGGTNGYTF.

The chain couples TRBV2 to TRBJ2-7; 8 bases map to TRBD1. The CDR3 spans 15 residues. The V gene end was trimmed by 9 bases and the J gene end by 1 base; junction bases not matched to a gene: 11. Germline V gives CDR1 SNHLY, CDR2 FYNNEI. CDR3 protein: CARASGTGKSYEQYF. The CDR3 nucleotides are TGTGCCAGAGCGTCCGGGACAGGAAAGTCCTACGAGCAGTACTTC.

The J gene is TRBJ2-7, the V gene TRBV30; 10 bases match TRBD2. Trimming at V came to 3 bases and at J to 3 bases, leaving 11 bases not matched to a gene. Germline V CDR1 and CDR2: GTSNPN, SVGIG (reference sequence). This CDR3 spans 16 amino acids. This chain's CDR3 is CAWSRRRLAGDYEQYF. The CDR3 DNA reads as TGTGCCTGGAGCCGGAGGAGGCTAGCGGGAGACTACGAGCAGTACTTC.

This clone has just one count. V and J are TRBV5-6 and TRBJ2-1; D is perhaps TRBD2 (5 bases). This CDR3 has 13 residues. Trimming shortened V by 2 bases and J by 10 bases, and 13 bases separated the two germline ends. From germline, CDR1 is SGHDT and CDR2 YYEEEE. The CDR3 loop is CASSFPDLYEQFF. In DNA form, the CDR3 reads TGTGCCAGCAGCTTCCCGGACTTGTACGAGCAGTTCTTC.

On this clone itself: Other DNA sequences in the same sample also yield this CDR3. The CDR3 DNA sequence: TGTGCCAGCTCACCACGCCGGGGGGAGACCCAGTACTTC. Residues: CASSPRRGETQYF. The V call is TRBV18, the J call TRBJ2-5; TRBD2 is a possible D gene (6 bases). CDR3 size: 13 residues. Per germline, CDR1 KGHSH and CDR2 LQKENI. Trimming removed 1 base from V and 5 bases from J, with 8 bases in between.

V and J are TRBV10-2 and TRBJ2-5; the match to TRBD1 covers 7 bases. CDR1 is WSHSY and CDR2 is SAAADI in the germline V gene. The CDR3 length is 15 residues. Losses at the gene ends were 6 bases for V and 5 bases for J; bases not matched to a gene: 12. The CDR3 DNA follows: TGCGCCAGCAGACGGACAGGAGCAAGGCCGGAGACCCAGTACTTC. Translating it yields CASRRTGARPETQYF.

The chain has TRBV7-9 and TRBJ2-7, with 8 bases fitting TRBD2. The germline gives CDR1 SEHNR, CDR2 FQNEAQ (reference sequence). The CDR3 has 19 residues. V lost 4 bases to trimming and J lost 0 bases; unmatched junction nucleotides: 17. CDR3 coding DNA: TGTGCCAGCAGCTCCAGCGCGTCGAGCGGGGGTCGGGCCTCCTACGAGCAGTACTTC. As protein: CASSSSASSGGRASYEQYF.